Below, 22 T cell receptor beta chains from the same sample are listed, as sequenced in a study of cytomegalovirus exposure and HLA in healthy donors. With 60 Vbeta and 13 Jbeta primers, the PCR was carried out. Generated by immunoSEQ multiplex PCR, the TCRdb table keeps only in-frame clones and is missing some. The sample shows roughly 120,000 clones, 60% to 85% of them seen only once. Sequencing was performed on PBMCs. These receptors all stem from a woman in her thirties or forties in good health and CMV-seropositive.

This sequence joins TRBV27 and TRBJ2-5; 8 nucleotides align to TRBD2. CDR1 is MNHEY, CDR2 SMNVEV, per germline (reference sequence). The V gene end was trimmed by 4 bases and the J gene end by 1 base; junction bases not matched to a gene: 2. This CDR3 contains 14 residues. The CDR3 here is CASSSGLAQETQYF. The CDR3 nucleotides read TGTGCCAGCAGTTCCGGACTAGCCCAAGAGACCCAGTACTTC.

The chain carries TRBV18 and TRBJ1-2; the match to TRBD1 covers 7 bases. The CDR3 totals 16 residues. Trimming cost V 3 bases and J 2 bases; bases outside gene matches: 9. Germline-derived CDR1 and CDR2 are KGHSH and LQKENI. This CDR3 reads CASSPTGGQRNYGYTF. DNA for the CDR3: TGTGCCAGCTCACCCACCGGGGGACAGAGGAACTATGGCTACACCTTC.

The table lists this clone with a count of one. The rearrangement links TRBV6-1 to TRBJ2-3; TRBD2 is a possible D gene (6 bases). There are 15 residues in the CDR3. V was cut by 2 bases and J by 1 base, with 10 bases left in between. Germline values: CDR1 MNHNS, CDR2 SASEGT. CDR3 sequence: CASSEMGGGTDTQYF. DNA for the CDR3: TGTGCCAGCAGTGAAATGGGCGGGGGCACAGATACGCAGTATTTT.

This sequence joins TRBV29-1 and TRBJ2-5; 8 bases agree with TRBD1. The V segment lost 3 bases and the J segment 4 bases; nucleotides outside the gene matches: 7. Germline CDR1 reads SQVTM; CDR2 reads ANQGSEA. The CDR3 is made up of 14 amino acids. The CDR3 is CSVEETGARETQYF. As DNA, the CDR3 is TGCAGCGTTGAGGAGACAGGGGCCAGAGAGACCCAGTACTTC.

The sample holds one count of this clone. The chain combines TRBV5-1 with TRBJ1-4; TRBD1 might be the D (5 bases). This CDR3 is 15 amino acids long. V was shortened by 1 base and J by 2 bases, with 9 bases between the two germline ends. Germline CDR1 is SGHRS and CDR2 is YFSETQ. The CDR3: CASSLQGSTNEKLFF. CDR3 nucleotides: TGCGCCAGCAGCTTGCAGGGAAGCACTAATGAAAAACTGTTTTTT.

The chain combines TRBV4-3 with TRBJ1-2, with D possibly matching TRBD1 (6 bases). The CDR3 totals 15 residues. V was cut by 2 bases and J by 8 bases, with 18 bases left in between. Germline V CDR1 and CDR2: LGHNA, YSLEER. In DNA form, the CDR3 reads TGCGCCAGCAGCCAAACGGGGGAGGGGGGGAGCGGCTACACCTTC. It specifies CASSQTGEGGSGYTF.

The gene calls are TRBV5-8 and TRBJ1-2; 8 nucleotides agree with TRBD1. Germline assignment: CDR1 SGHTS and CDR2 YDEGEE. The trim removed 5 bases at V and 5 bases at J, leaving 8 bases unmatched. CDR3 size: 14 residues. CDR3 protein: CASSLTRQGYGYTF. Here the CDR3 DNA reads TGTGCCAGCAGTTTAACCCGACAGGGGTATGGCTACACCTTC.

This clone was observed a few times. V and J are TRBV9 and TRBJ2-1; 10 positions match TRBD1. Germline CDR1 reads SGDLS; CDR2 reads YYNGEE. With V trimmed by 6 bases and J by 4 bases, 10 bases remained unmatched. There are 16 residues in the CDR3. The chain's CDR3 is CASTPRTGGLYNEQFF. The CDR3 coding sequence is TGTGCCAGCACTCCTCGGACAGGGGGATTATACAATGAGCAGTTCTTC.

This clone was counted a single time. This CDR3 is CSARRGSADTQYF. The CDR3 nucleotides read TGCAGCGCCCGTCGGGGGTCTGCAGATACGCAGTATTTT. The chain joins TRBV29-1 to TRBJ2-3; tentative D call: TRBD2 (6 bases). V was shortened by 7 bases and J by 4 bases, with 15 bases between the two germline ends. CDR1 and CDR2 from the germline V gene are SQVTM and ANQGSEA. The CDR3 sequence is 13 residues long.

V is TRBV7-8 and J is TRBJ1-3; 7 positions agree with TRBD1. Germline-derived CDR1 and CDR2 are SGHVS and FQNEAQ. V was clipped by 7 bases and J by 0 bases; unmatched bases: 6. This CDR3 spans 15 amino acids. CDR3 sequence reads: CASTDRSSSGNTIYF. In DNA, the CDR3 is TGTGCCAGCACGGACAGGTCAAGCTCTGGAAACACCATATATTTT.

This clone was observed a few times. This chain uses TRBV7-2 with TRBJ2-7, with 7 bases aligning to TRBD1. Germline lookup yields CDR1 SGHTA and CDR2 FQGNSA. The CDR3 contains 16 residues. J was trimmed by 1 base and V by 2 bases; bases with no gene match: 8. The CDR3 region has the DNA TGTGCCAGCAGCTTACGGAGGACAGGCGTATCCTACGAGCAGTACTTC. It encodes CASSLRRTGVSYEQYF.

The DNA for the CDR3 is TGTGCCACCAAGCAGGCCTCCTACAATGAGCAGTTCTTC. It encodes CATKQASYNEQFF. This rearrangement joins TRBV15 to TRBJ2-1; D remains ambiguous. Germline V gene sequence: CDR1 LNHNV, CDR2 YYDKDF (reference sequence). CDR3 length: 13 residues. Trimming cost V 7 bases and J 0 bases, with 7 bases left between them.

The chain combines TRBV7-3 with TRBJ2-2, with D possibly TRBD1 on 6 matching bases. The V gene lost 3 bases and the J gene lost 3 bases, with 8 bases spanning the gap. The CDR3 consists of 14 residues. CDR1 and CDR2 (germline): SGHTA, FQGTGA. The CDR3 reads CASSFNRDTGELFF. The CDR3 coding sequence is TGTGCCAGCAGCTTCAACAGGGACACCGGGGAGCTGTTTTTT.

The chain joins TRBV29-1 to TRBJ2-7; D gene ambiguous. The CDR3 contains 12 residues. The V gene lost 3 bases and the J gene lost 5 bases, with 11 bases spanning the gap. Germline CDR1 reads SQVTM; CDR2 reads ANQGSEA. The CDR3 sequence: CSVEHRPNEQYF. The CDR3 bases are TGCAGCGTTGAGCACAGACCCAACGAGCAGTACTTC.

The chain recombines TRBV18 with TRBJ1-1; D not certain. The CDR3 runs to 12 residues. Trimming stripped 3 bases from V and 4 bases from J, with 6 bases between. Germline V gene data show CDR1 as KGHSH and CDR2 as LQKENI. The DNA of the CDR3 is TGTGCCAGCTCACCCGGGAGCACTGAAGCTTTCTTT. Amino acids: CASSPGSTEAFF. Supplemented by reference TRBV18 and TRBJ1-1, the full variable domain reads NAGVMQNPRHLVRRRGQEARLRCSPMKGHSHVYWYRQLPEEGLKFMVYLQKENIIDESGMPKERFSAEFPKEGPSILRIQQVVRGDSAAYFCASSPGSTEAFFGQGTRLTVV.

J is TRBJ1-2 and V is TRBV5-6; 7 nucleotides agree with TRBD1. CDR1 SGHDT and CDR2 YYEEEE come from the germline V gene. The CDR3 covers 18 residues. V lost 0 bases and J lost 5; bases outside the gene matches: 16. The CDR3 protein is CASSLEGTEHPAQYGYTF. The CDR3 DNA reads TGTGCCAGCAGCTTGGAGGGGACAGAGCATCCCGCCCAATATGGCTACACCTTC.

The gene calls are TRBV27 and TRBJ1-5, with D perhaps TRBD1 (6 bases). Germline V gene sequence: CDR1 MNHEY, CDR2 SMNVEV (reference sequence). The CDR3 runs to 15 residues. V was trimmed by 6 bases and J by 0 bases, leaving 12 bases between them. In nucleotides, the CDR3 is TGTGCCAGCAGGAAGACAGGTCATAGCAATCAGCCCCAGCATTTT. It encodes CASRKTGHSNQPQHF.

This rearrangement joins TRBV6-1 to TRBJ1-2, with 8 bases lining up with TRBD1. CDR3 length: 13 amino acids. Germline values: CDR1 MNHNS, CDR2 SASEGT. Losses at the gene ends were 4 bases for V and 7 bases for J; bases not matched to a gene: 5. CDR3 in amino acids: CASSVTGTGGYTF. Here the CDR3 DNA reads TGTGCCAGCAGTGTGACCGGGACAGGTGGCTACACCTTC.

The chain links TRBV30 to TRBJ1-5; D may be TRBD1 (6 bases). The CDR3 loop spans 14 amino acids. CDR1 and CDR2 from the germline V gene are GTSNPN and SVGIG (reference sequence). The ends were cut back, 2 bases at V and 3 bases at J, with 11 bases in the middle. CDR3 sequence: CAWSPDRPNQPQHF. Written as DNA, the CDR3 is TGTGCCTGGAGTCCCGACAGGCCCAATCAGCCCCAGCATTTT.

The chain uses TRBV11-2 and TRBJ2-3, with 8 bases fitting TRBD1. Germline CDR1 is SGHAT and CDR2 is FQNNGV. Unmatched junction bases numbered 9, after V lost 3 bases and J lost 4 bases. The CDR3 covers 16 residues. The CDR3, as DNA: TGTGCCAGCAGCTTGGCTAGGACAGGGCCTCCAGATACGCAGTATTTT. Translating gives CASSLARTGPPDTQYF.

The CDR3 DNA follows: TGTGCCAGCTCACCGGACAGGGGAGATCATCAGCCCCAGCATTTT. This translates into CASSPDRGDHQPQHF. V and J are TRBV18 and TRBJ1-5, with 9 bases identical to TRBD1. Germline trimming cut 3 bases from V and 5 bases from J; bases unmatched to any gene: 5. CDR1 is KGHSH and CDR2 is LQKENI in the germline V gene. This CDR3 has 15 amino acids.

This sequence joins TRBV19 and TRBJ2-5, with D possibly TRBD2 on 6 matching bases. CDR1 is LNHDA, CDR2 SQIVND, per germline (reference sequence). The CDR3 has 14 amino acids. V shed 3 bases and J shed 7 bases, with 15 bases lying between them. CDR3 amino acids: CASSIAGWPGTQYF. The CDR3 bases are TGTGCCAGTAGTATTGCGGGATGGCCAGGGACCCAGTACTTC.